Listed here are 29 T cell receptor beta chains from one sample, sequenced in a study of control samples from healthy donors and cancer patients. Only in-frame clones appear in the TCRdb table, and some are missing; sequencing was by immunoSEQ multiplex PCR. The sample yields 98,000 or so clones, about 80% seen once. The sequencing input was blood. The receptors come from a man younger than 35 in good health.

The chain combines TRBV5-1 with TRBJ1-1; D gene ambiguous. The CDR3 spans 15 residues. In germline, CDR1 is SGHRS, CDR2 YFSETQ. The V and J ends lost 0 bases and 6 bases respectively, with 15 bases between them. The CDR3 region is CASSLVSLAYAEAFF. In nucleotides, the CDR3 is TGCGCCAGCAGCTTGGTTAGCCTGGCGTACGCTGAAGCTTTCTTT.

V is TRBV6-5 and J is TRBJ1-5; possibly TRBD1 for D (5 bases). Germline V CDR1 and CDR2: MNHEY, SVGAGI. The CDR3 runs to 13 residues. With 8 bases removed from V and 4 bases from J, the gap between germline ends came to 12 bases. CDR3 in amino acids: CASSGTVNQPQHF. In nucleotides, the CDR3 is TGTGCCAGCTCAGGGACCGTAAATCAGCCCCAGCATTTT.

Points on this clone: Other DNA variants within this sample encode the same CDR3. This chain links TRBV9 with TRBJ2-3, with D possibly being TRBD1 (5 bases). Germline V gene lookup returns CDR1 SGDLS and CDR2 YYNGEE. V gave up 4 bases and J gave up 2 bases, with 8 bases separating them. CDR3 length: 13 amino acids. The chain's CDR3 is CASSPRVTDTQYF. As DNA, the CDR3 is TGTGCCAGCAGCCCCAGGGTCACAGATACGCAGTATTTT.

The rearrangement links TRBV11-3 to TRBJ1-1, with unresolved D. The V end was cut by 2 bases, the J end by 1 base, with 5 bases between. Per the germline V gene, CDR1 is SGHNT and CDR2 is YENEEA. This CDR3 has 13 amino acids. The CDR3 DNA reads TGTGCCAGCAGCTTAAGTTCGAACACTGAAGCTTTCTTT. Its protein product is CASSLSSNTEAFF.

Concerning this clone itself: Other DNA sequences of this sample code for an identical CDR3. The chain couples TRBV19 to TRBJ2-2; 7 positions agree with TRBD2. Germline CDR1 reads LNHDA; CDR2 reads SQIVND (reference sequence). The junction had 4 bases not matched to a gene; V was cut back by 5 bases and J by 4 bases. The CDR3 covers 14 residues. The CDR3 region has the DNA TGTGCCAGTAGTGGGCGGGGGACCACCGGGGAGCTGTTTTTT. This gives the protein CASSGRGTTGELFF.

The chain employs TRBV29-1 and TRBJ2-2, with D unclear. CDR1 is SQVTM, CDR2 ANQGSEA, per germline. This CDR3 region has 15 residues. The V end lost 5 bases, the J end lost 4 bases, and 17 bases lay between the germline ends. In DNA form, the CDR3 reads TGCAGCGTTACGCCAAGACAACGTGGCACCGGGGAGCTGTTTTTT. It yields the protein CSVTPRQRGTGELFF.

The chain links TRBV19 to TRBJ1-2; D gene uncertain. The CDR3 length is 16 residues. The ends were cut back, 4 bases at V and 8 bases at J, with 23 bases in the middle. Per the germline V gene, CDR1 is LNHDA and CDR2 is SQIVND (reference sequence). CDR3 protein: CASSNYQGQAPWGYTF. CDR3 DNA sequence: TGTGCCAGTAGTAACTACCAAGGGCAGGCCCCCTGGGGCTACACCTTC.

J is TRBJ1-2 and V is TRBV5-1; 8 bases fit TRBD1. This CDR3 has 15 residues. V was clipped by 0 bases and J by 7 bases; unmatched bases: 8. Germline V gene data show CDR1 as SGHRS and CDR2 as YFSETQ. CDR3 region: CASSLDRPGQGGYTF. The CDR3 DNA follows: TGCGCCAGCAGCTTGGACCGGCCCGGACAGGGTGGCTACACCTTC.

The chain combines TRBV2 with TRBJ2-1, with 8 positions matching TRBD1. Looked up from germline, CDR1 is SNHLY and CDR2 is FYNNEI. V was clipped by 6 bases and J by 5 bases; unmatched bases: 9. CDR3 size: 15 residues. The CDR3, as DNA: TGTGCCAGCAGGCCACCCGGACAGGGAAACAATGAGCAGTTCTTC. Amino acid sequence: CASRPPGQGNNEQFF.

V usage is TRBV5-1 and J usage is TRBJ2-5; 8 bases are shared with TRBD1. This CDR3 region has 17 residues. CDR1 and CDR2 from the germline V gene are SGHRS and YFSETQ. The V and J ends lost 1 base and 4 bases, in that order; junction bases with no gene match: 12. In DNA, the CDR3 is TGCGCCAGCAGCTTGAACCCCGCCCGGACAGGGCGAGAGACCCAGTACTTC. Its protein product is CASSLNPARTGRETQYF.

The chain couples TRBV6-6 to TRBJ2-5, with a possible D match to TRBD2 (6 bases). Germline V gene lookup returns CDR1 MNHNY and CDR2 SVGAGI (reference sequence). The CDR3 covers 16 residues. The V gene lost 0 bases and the J gene lost 1 base, with 12 bases spanning the gap. The CDR3 loop is CASSYSSGDPQETQYF. For the CDR3, the DNA is TGTGCCAGCAGTTACTCTAGCGGCGATCCCCAAGAGACCCAGTACTTC.

The genes are TRBV10-3 and TRBJ1-2; the D gene is possibly TRBD1 (5 bases). The germline V gene has CDR1 ENHRY and CDR2 SYGVKD. Trimming removed 2 bases from V and 5 bases from J, with 6 bases in between. The CDR3 contains 12 residues. Here the CDR3 DNA reads TGTGCCATCAGTGAGGGACAATATGGCTACACCTTC. This translates into CAISEGQYGYTF.

The J gene is TRBJ2-1, the V gene TRBV28, with D perhaps being TRBD1 or TRBD2 (7 bases each). The CDR3 extends over 15 amino acids. V was shortened by 5 bases and J by 8 bases, with 19 bases between the two germline ends. Germline values: CDR1 MDHEN, CDR2 SYDVKM. CDR3 sequence: CASSAPGGGRDEQFF. CDR3 coding DNA: TGTGCCAGCAGTGCCCCAGGGGGGGGGAGGGATGAGCAGTTCTTC.

The rearrangement joins TRBV19 to TRBJ2-3, with 13 bases that match TRBD2. V trimming: 5 bases; J trimming: 0 bases; junction bases outside the gene matches: 5. The CDR3 has 17 amino acids. From germline, CDR1 is LNHDA and CDR2 SQIVND (reference sequence). This CDR3 reads CASSPGTSGISTDTQYF. CDR3 coding DNA: TGTGCCAGTAGTCCTGGGACTAGCGGGATTAGCACAGATACGCAGTATTTT.

The rearrangement links TRBV7-9 to TRBJ1-2, with D maybe TRBD1 (5 bases). The CDR3 is made up of 15 amino acids. The V end lost 5 bases, the J end lost 4 bases, and 17 bases lay between the germline ends. Germline V gene data show CDR1 as SEHNR and CDR2 as FQNEAQ (reference sequence). CDR3 residues: CASSPWWGRTYGYTF. CDR3 in DNA: TGTGCCAGCAGCCCGTGGTGGGGCAGGACCTATGGCTACACCTTC.

This clone has just one count. This chain connects TRBV13 to TRBJ1-2; 7 nucleotides match TRBD1. The CDR3 sequence is 14 residues long. Germline loops: CDR1 PRHDT, CDR2 FYEKMQ (reference sequence). With 4 bases clipped from V and 4 bases from J, the junction kept 6 bases outside the gene matches. The CDR3 spells CASSSDRAGYGYTF. The DNA for the CDR3 is TGTGCCAGCAGCTCTGACAGGGCGGGCTATGGCTACACCTTC.

The chain has TRBV2 and TRBJ2-6; 11 nucleotides match TRBD1. The CDR3 runs 21 residues. V lost 4 bases and J lost 0; bases outside the gene matches: 14. Germline V CDR1 and CDR2: SNHLY, FYNNEI. The CDR3 spells CASSAPGQGDYGGSGANVLTF. CDR3 nucleotides: TGTGCCAGCAGTGCCCCGGGACAGGGGGATTACGGAGGCTCTGGGGCCAACGTCCTGACTTTC.

Written as DNA, the CDR3 is TGTGCCAGCAGCCTCCCCCGGGAGGGTAGAGAAAAACTGTTTTTT. This codes for CASSLPREGREKLFF. The rearrangement links TRBV7-9 to TRBJ1-4; D is ambiguous. V was clipped by 5 bases and J by 8 bases, with 18 bases between them. The CDR3 runs 15 residues. The V gene's germline CDR1 is SEHNR and CDR2 FQNEAQ (reference sequence).

This chain connects TRBV24-1 to TRBJ2-1; D unresolved. Trimming removed 1 base from V and 8 bases from J, with 5 bases in between. The CDR3 has 12 amino acids. Germline CDR1 KGHDR, CDR2 SFDVKD. CDR3 residues: CATSDFGYEQFF. The CDR3 DNA reads as TGTGCCACCAGTGATTTTGGATATGAGCAGTTCTTC.

The V call is TRBV7-2, the J call TRBJ1-2; D not certain. CDR1 and CDR2 from the germline V gene are SGHTA and FQGNSA. V lost 4 bases to trimming and J lost 6 bases, with 12 bases between them. The CDR3 is 13 residues long. Here the CDR3 reads CASSSDATDGYTF. The CDR3 DNA sequence: TGTGCCAGCAGCTCGGACGCCACAGATGGCTACACCTTC.

The chain carries TRBV7-6 and TRBJ2-7; perhaps TRBD2 as D (5 bases). V was shortened by 1 base and J by 2 bases, with 9 bases between the two germline ends. This CDR3 comprises 14 residues. The germline CDR1 and CDR2 sequences are SGHVS and FNYEAQ. CDR3 amino acids: CASSLDSGPYEQYV. Here the CDR3 DNA reads TGTGCCAGCAGCTTAGACAGCGGTCCCTACGAGCAGTACGTC.

The chain couples TRBV7-2 to TRBJ1-1, with D unresolved. The ends were cut back, 2 bases at V and 5 bases at J, with 12 bases in the middle. The CDR3 contains 14 residues. CDR1 and CDR2 from the germline V gene are SGHTA and FQGNSA. CDR3 loop: CASSLRLLGTEAFF. In DNA, the CDR3 is TGTGCCAGCAGCTTACGACTACTCGGGACTGAAGCTTTCTTT.

The rearrangement uses TRBV7-2 and TRBJ1-2, with 9 bases identical to TRBD1. Per the germline V gene, CDR1 is SGHTA and CDR2 is FQGNSA. The CDR3 consists of 15 residues. Trimming removed 5 bases from V and 4 bases from J; junction bases left unmatched: 8. CDR3 amino acids: CASSPGTGFSYGYTF. The CDR3 coding sequence is TGTGCCAGCAGCCCTGGGACAGGGTTCTCCTATGGCTACACCTTC. Supplemented by reference TRBV7-2 and TRBJ1-2, the full variable domain reads GAGVSQSPSNKVTEKGKDVELRCDPISGHTALYWYRQSLGQGLEFLIYFQGNSAPDKSGLPSDRFSAERTGGSVSTLTIQRTQQEDSAVYLCASSPGTGFSYGYTFGSGTRLTVV.

This chain connects TRBV15 to TRBJ1-1, with 7 bases lining up with TRBD1. Germline CDR1 reads LNHNV; CDR2 reads YYDKDF (reference sequence). The CDR3 runs to 16 residues. V dropped 5 bases and J dropped 1; count of bases not matched to a gene: 10. CDR3 protein: CATSGRDRDPNTEAFF. CDR3 nucleotides: TGTGCCACCAGCGGCCGGGACAGAGACCCGAACACTGAAGCTTTCTTT.

The chain couples TRBV3-1 (or the pseudogene TRBV3-2) to TRBJ2-1, with D unclear. CDR3 length: 8 amino acids. In germline, CDR1 is LGHDT, CDR2 YNNKEL (reference sequence). Between the trimmed V and J ends, which lost 9 bases and 10 bases, there was a span of 4 bases. As DNA, the CDR3 is TGTGCCAGGGGGGAGCAGTTCTTC. Protein product: CARGEQFF.

The CDR3 DNA reads TGTGCCATCAGTGAGGGTAATCAAGAGACCCAGTACTTC. This translates into CAISEGNQETQYF. The chain links TRBV10-3 to TRBJ2-5; D ambiguous. The V gene lost 2 bases and the J gene lost 2 bases, with 6 bases spanning the gap. In germline, CDR1 is ENHRY, CDR2 SYGVKD. CDR3 length: 13 residues.

This clone was found once. V and J are TRBV20-1 and TRBJ1-2; 8 bases map to TRBD1. The V segment lost 7 bases and the J segment 8 bases; nucleotides outside the gene matches: 6. This CDR3 comprises 11 residues. The V gene's germline CDR1 is DFQATT and CDR2 SNEGSKA (reference sequence). CDR3 nucleotide sequence: TGCAGTGGTACAGGGGGGCTGGGCTACACCTTC. Translating it yields CSGTGGLGYTF.

This clone was seen only once. V and J are TRBV19 and TRBJ1-2; 8 bases fit TRBD1. With V trimmed by 5 bases and J by 8 bases, 7 bases remained unmatched. CDR3 size: 13 residues. Germline CDR1 and CDR2: LNHDA and SQIVND (reference sequence). CDR3 sequence (DNA): TGTGCCAGTAGTCCAGGACAGGGAGCGGGCTACACCTTC. It yields the protein CASSPGQGAGYTF.

The gene calls are TRBV7-2 and TRBJ1-1, with D tentatively TRBD1 (6 bases). Germline CDR1 reads SGHTA; CDR2 reads FQGNSA. CDR3 length equals 14 residues. Trimming cost V 5 bases and J 4 bases, with 14 bases left between them. CDR3 DNA: TGTGCCAGCAGCAACACAGGGAGTGGCACTGAAGCTTTCTTT. Translating it yields CASSNTGSGTEAFF.